The T cell receptor (beta chain) under discussion was sequenced for a study of shared clonotypes between healthy human individuals (dated by TCRdb to 2020 to 2022). Concerning the study at large: A couple of women and three men aged 18 to 49 years were included in the cohort. Blood TCR repertoires of about five healthy adults were deeply sequenced to estimate repertoire size and the extent of clonotype sharing between individuals. Different laboratories and diverse techniques were used to prepare libraries and sequence TCR repertoires, to increase sequencing depth and limit assay-specific biases. Between about 0.8 and 9 billion PBMCs per donor were obtained by leukapheresis. For each donor, CD4 naive and CD4 memory were each run on three plates, CD8 naive on two plates, and CD8 memory on one plate.

To note about this clone: What this receptor recognizes is not known. No qualities accompany the bases; no much larger clone lies one base away.

Reading from cysteine to phenylalanine, the CDR3 counts 15 amino acids. Only the CDR3 DNA is retained, 45 bases long and in frame from the first base. The germline ends are 18 bases apart after V is trimmed by 4 bases and J by 8 bases. For CDR1 and CDR2, the germline V gene lists SGHNT and YENEEA. Using the deep immunoSEQ assay, multiplex PCR amplified TCR CDR3 regions from genomic DNA. Genomic DNA extracted from each cell subset was distributed evenly over all wells of several immunoSEQ 96-well plates, and each plate served as one replicate. For sorted subsets, each replicate PCR was loaded with 200 ng genomic DNA, equivalent to 32,000 or so T cell genomes. Purified libraries were quantified with a Qubit 3.0 fluorometer, sized on a Bioanalyzer 2100, and re-quantified with the KAPA Library Quantification kit. Every immunoSEQ 96-well plate was sequenced on a dedicated single-read 150-cycle Illumina NextSeq 550 flow cell. In the paper's pipeline: Because only junctional sequences without quality scores were contained in the immunoSEQ output, filtering matching that applied to full-length reads could not be performed. To assign V/J genes and CDR3, sequences were annotated against IMGT germline references using PyIR, a Python wrapper for IgBLAST v1.9. Any read was removed if the V/J assignment was weak (E-value above 1e-6), the CDR3 was missing, or the read contained stop codons, out-of-frame junctions, or ambiguous translated residues. V3J clonotypes were defined as sequences sharing an identical inferred V gene, J gene, and CDR3 amino acid sequence. To compute the percentage overlap between repertoires, the number of shared unique clonotypes was divided by the size of the smaller repertoire. Repertoire richness was assessed with RTK rarefaction, the Chao1 estimator, and Recon v2.1 estimates of unobserved clonotypes. For all TCRbeta clonotypes obtained by the gDNA method from four donors, generation probabilities were computed with OLGA. TCRdb re-hosts the immuneACCESS table, in-frame sequences only. Its copies lack some clones; in the studies checked, an unresolved V gene accounts for under half of them, and the cause for the rest is not known. Clone size and the V and J calls come from that table; the DNA yielded D and trimming. In all, the sample holds 1.5 million to 1.9 million clones, and 95% to 99% of those were seen once. Jointly, the top ten make up about 0.4% of the sample.

What the research found in general, with its limitations: About 5% of naive CD4, 3% to 4% of naive CD8, 2.3% of memory CD4, and approximately 0.4% of memory CD8 clonotypes were shared across a few donors. Higher generation probabilities were observed for clonotypes shared by all four sorted-subset donors than for non-shared clonotypes. Rarefaction of sorted-subset datasets indicated incomplete sequencing despite the large sequencing depth. Sampling was restricted to blood, and TCR repertoires in tissues likely differ from the TCR repertoires found in blood. Based on pairwise subsampling, the degree of clonotype sharing among donors was expected to be affected by sequencing depth. Because the study included a small number of donors, the genetic and exposure-history diversity represented was limited. Naive subsets generally had larger estimated clonotype richness than memory subsets did.

Healthy HIV-negative adults with no recently reported acute infections or vaccinations were included as donors. Every donor was a Caucasian adult living in Nashville, Tennessee, USA. CD4+ T cells were enriched by magnetic negative selection, after which naive cells were positively selected on CD45RA and the negative fraction was taken as the memory subset. After blood collection by leukapheresis, PBMCs were isolated using Ficoll-Histopaque density gradient centrifugation and then cryopreserved in the vapor phase of liquid nitrogen. Analytical flow cytometry was used to check the purity and quantity of every magnetically sorted T cell population. Genomic DNA was isolated from each sorted fraction and quantified by UV absorbance on a Nanodrop 2000c.

Source material: naive CD4+ T cells sorted from blood. The cell subset or site tag for this specimen amounts to: CD45RA+ positively selected. The chain couples TRBV11-3 to TRBJ2-1, with TRBD2 tentatively as D gene (5 bases match). The clonotype comes from a man under 40 in good health. The sequenced DNA: TGTGCCAGCAGCTCACAGACTTTAGCGCGATATGAGCAGTTCTTC. It is translated as CASSSQTLARYEQFF.